This T cell receptor beta chain comes out of a study of T-cell reconstitution after alpha-beta-depleted transplantation in children. A TCRbeta library incorporating unique molecular identifiers was prepared. TCRdb re-derived calls from the PCR reads in MiXCR, one entry per CDR3 protein. Among around 530,000 distinct CDR3 sequences listed, about 30% were seen once. CDR3 length equals 13 residues. Germline V gene lookup returns CDR1 SQVTM and CDR2 ANQGSEA. The V end lost 6 bases, the J end lost 8 bases, and 19 bases lay between the germline ends. This clonotype was counted a few times. The sample was PBMCs from the stem cell graft donor, taken from the stem cell graft. The origin of this receptor is a human donor who donated a stem cell graft to a child with aplastic anemia. The J gene is TRBJ1-1, the V gene TRBV29-1, with a possible D match to TRBD1 (5 bases). The CDR3 region has the DNA TGCAGCGTCGTGACCCCCAGGGCTAGGGAAGCTTTCTTT. Translated: CSVVTPRAREAFF.